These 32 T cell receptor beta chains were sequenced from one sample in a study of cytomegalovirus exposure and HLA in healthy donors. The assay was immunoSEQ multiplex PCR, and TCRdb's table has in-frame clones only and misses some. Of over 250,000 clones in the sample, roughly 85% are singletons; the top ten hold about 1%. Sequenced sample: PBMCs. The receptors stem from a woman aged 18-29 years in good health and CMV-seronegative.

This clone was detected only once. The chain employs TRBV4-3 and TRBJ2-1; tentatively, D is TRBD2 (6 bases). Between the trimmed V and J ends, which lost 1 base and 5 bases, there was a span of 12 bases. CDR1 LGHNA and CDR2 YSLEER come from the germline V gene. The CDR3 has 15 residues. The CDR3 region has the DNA TGCGCCAGCAGCCAAGGGGCTAGCGTGAACAATGAGCAGTTCTTC. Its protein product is CASSQGASVNNEQFF.

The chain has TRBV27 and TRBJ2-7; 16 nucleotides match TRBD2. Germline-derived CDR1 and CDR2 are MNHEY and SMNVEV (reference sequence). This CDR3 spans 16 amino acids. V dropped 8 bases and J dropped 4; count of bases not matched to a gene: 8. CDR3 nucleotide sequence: TGTGCCAGCCCCGGGACTAGCGGGGGGGAGTCGTACGAGCAGTACTTC. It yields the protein CASPGTSGGESYEQYF.

The CDR3 region is CASSYQGPHGDTF. CDR3 nucleotide sequence: TGTGCCAGCAGTTATCAGGGGCCCCATGGAGACACCTTC. The chain employs TRBV6-5 and TRBJ1-2, with TRBD1 as a possible D gene (6 bases). There are 13 residues in the CDR3. Germline V gene sequence: CDR1 MNHEY, CDR2 SVGAGI. V dropped 3 bases and J dropped 12 bases, with 17 bases sitting between them.

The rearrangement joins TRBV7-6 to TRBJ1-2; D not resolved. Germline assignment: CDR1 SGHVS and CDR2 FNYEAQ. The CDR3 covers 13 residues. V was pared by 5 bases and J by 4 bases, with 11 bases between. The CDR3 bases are TGTGCCAGCAGCCCCGATAGCCCCTATGGCTACACCTTC. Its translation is CASSPDSPYGYTF.

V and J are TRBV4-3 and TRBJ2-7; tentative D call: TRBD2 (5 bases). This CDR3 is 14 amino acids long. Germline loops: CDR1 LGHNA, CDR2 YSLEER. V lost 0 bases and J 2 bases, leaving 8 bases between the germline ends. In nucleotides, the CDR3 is TGCGCCAGCAGCCAAGACACGGGAACCTACGAGCAGTACTTC. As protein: CASSQDTGTYEQYF.

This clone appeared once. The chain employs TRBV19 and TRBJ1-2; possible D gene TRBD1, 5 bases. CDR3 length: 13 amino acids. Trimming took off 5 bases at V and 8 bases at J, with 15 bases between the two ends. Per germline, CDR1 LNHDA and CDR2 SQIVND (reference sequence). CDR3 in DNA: TGTGCCAGTAGTGCCGTCCAGGGAGGGGGCTACACCTTC. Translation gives CASSAVQGGGYTF.

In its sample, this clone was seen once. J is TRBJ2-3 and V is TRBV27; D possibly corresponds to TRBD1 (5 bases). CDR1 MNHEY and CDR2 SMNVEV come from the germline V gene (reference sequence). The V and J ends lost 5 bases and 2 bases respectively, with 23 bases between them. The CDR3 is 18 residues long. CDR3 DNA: TGTGCCAGCAGTATCGCACAGGCCACCCCTTTACTCACAGATACGCAGTATTTT. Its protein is CASSIAQATPLLTDTQYF.

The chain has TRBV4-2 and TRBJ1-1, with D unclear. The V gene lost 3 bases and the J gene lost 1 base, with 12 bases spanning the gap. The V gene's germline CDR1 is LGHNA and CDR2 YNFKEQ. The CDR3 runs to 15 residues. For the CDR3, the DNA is TGTGCCAGCAGCCAGAGTCTGACGGGGAACACTGAAGCTTTCTTT. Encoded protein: CASSQSLTGNTEAFF.

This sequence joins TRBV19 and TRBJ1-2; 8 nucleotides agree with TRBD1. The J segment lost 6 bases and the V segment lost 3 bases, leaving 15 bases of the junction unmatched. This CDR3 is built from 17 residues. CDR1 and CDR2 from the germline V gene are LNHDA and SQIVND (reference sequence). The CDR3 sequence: CASSMVKAGRGLNGYTF. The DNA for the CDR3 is TGTGCCAGTAGTATGGTAAAGGCGGGCAGGGGGCTTAATGGCTACACCTTC.

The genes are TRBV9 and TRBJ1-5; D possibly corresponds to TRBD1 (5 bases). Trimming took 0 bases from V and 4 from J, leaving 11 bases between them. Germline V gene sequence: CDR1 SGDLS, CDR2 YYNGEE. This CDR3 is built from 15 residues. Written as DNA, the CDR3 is TGTGCCAGCAGCGTAGCAGGGAGGGCTAATCAGCCCCAGCATTTT. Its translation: CASSVAGRANQPQHF.

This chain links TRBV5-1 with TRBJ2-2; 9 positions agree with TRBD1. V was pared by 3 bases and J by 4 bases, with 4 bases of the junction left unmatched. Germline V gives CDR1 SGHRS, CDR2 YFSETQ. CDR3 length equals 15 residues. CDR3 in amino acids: CASSSKTGGTGELFF. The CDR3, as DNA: TGCGCCAGCAGCTCGAAGACAGGGGGCACCGGGGAGCTGTTTTTT.

The CDR3 DNA follows: TGTGCCAGCAGTCGTGACAGGACCGACACAGATACGCAGTATTTT. Its translation is CASSRDRTDTDTQYF. The chain uses TRBV5-6 and TRBJ2-3; tentative D call: TRBD1 (6 bases). The CDR3 extends over 15 amino acids. Germline values: CDR1 SGHDT, CDR2 YYEEEE. V lost 5 bases and J 2 bases, leaving 15 bases between the germline ends.

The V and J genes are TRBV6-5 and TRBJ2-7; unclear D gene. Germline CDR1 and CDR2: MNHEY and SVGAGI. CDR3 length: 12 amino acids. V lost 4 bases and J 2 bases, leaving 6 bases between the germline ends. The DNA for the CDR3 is TGTGCCAGCAGTTCCGTTACCTACGAGCAGTACTTC. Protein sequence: CASSSVTYEQYF.

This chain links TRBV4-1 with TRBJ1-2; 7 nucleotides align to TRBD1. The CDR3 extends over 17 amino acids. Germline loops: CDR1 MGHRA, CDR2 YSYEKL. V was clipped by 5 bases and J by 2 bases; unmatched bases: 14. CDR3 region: CASSNPTRQGSNYGYTF. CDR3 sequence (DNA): TGCGCCAGCAGCAACCCTACCCGACAGGGCTCGAACTATGGCTACACCTTC.

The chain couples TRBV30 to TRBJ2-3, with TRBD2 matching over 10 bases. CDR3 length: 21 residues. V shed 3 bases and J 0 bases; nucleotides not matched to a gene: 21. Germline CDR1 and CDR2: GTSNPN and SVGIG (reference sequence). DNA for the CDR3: TGTGCCTGGAGACGACTTGGGGGAGCGGGAGGGCCGAGGGGAAGCACAGATACGCAGTATTTT. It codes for CAWRRLGGAGGPRGSTDTQYF.

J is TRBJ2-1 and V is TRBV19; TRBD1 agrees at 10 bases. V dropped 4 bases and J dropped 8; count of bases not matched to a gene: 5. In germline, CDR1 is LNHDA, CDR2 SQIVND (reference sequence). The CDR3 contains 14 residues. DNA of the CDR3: TGTGCCAGTAGTAGCCGACAGGGGGCTGATGAGCAGTTCTTC. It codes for CASSSRQGADEQFF.

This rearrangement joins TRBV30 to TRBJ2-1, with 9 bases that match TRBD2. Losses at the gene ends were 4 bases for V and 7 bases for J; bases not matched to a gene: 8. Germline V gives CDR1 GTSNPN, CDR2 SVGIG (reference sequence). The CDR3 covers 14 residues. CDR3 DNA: TGTGCCTGGACTAGCGGGATGTTTGGAAATGAGCAGTTCTTC. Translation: CAWTSGMFGNEQFF. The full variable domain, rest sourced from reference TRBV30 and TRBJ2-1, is SQTIHQWPATLVQPVGSPLSLECTVEGTSNPNLYWYRQAAGRGLQLLFYSVGIGQISSEVPQNLSASRPQDRQFILSSKKLLLSDSGFYLCAWTSGMFGNEQFFGPGTRLTVL.

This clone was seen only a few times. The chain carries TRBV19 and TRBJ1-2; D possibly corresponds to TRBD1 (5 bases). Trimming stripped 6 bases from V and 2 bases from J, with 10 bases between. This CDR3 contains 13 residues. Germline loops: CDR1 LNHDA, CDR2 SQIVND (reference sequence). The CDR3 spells CASSTGGNYGYTF. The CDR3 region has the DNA TGTGCCAGTAGCACAGGCGGAAACTATGGCTACACCTTC.

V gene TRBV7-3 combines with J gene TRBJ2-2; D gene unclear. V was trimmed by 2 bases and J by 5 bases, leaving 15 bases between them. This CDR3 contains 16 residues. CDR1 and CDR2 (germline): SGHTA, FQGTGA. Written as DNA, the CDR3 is TGTGCCAGCAGCTTAGCGCGAGGCTCGCGGACCGGGGAGCTGTTTTTT. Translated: CASSLARGSRTGELFF.

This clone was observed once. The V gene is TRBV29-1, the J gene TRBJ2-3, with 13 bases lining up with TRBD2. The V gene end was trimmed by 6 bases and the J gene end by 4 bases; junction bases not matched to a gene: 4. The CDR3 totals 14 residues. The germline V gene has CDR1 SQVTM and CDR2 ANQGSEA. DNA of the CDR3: TGCAGCGTGACTGGACTAGCGGGGGCAGATACGCAGTATTTT. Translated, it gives CSVTGLAGADTQYF.

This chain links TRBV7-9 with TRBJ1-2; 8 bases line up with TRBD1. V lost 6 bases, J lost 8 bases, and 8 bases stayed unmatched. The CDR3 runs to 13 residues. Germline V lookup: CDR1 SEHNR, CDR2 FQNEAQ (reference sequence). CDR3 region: CASSFGQGMGYTF. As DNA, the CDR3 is TGTGCCAGCAGTTTCGGACAGGGTATGGGCTACACCTTC.

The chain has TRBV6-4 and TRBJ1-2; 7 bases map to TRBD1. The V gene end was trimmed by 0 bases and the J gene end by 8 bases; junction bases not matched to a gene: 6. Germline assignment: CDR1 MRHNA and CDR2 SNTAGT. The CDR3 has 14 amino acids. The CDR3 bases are TGTGCCAGCAGTGACTCCACAGGGGCGAAAGGCTACACCTTC. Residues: CASSDSTGAKGYTF.

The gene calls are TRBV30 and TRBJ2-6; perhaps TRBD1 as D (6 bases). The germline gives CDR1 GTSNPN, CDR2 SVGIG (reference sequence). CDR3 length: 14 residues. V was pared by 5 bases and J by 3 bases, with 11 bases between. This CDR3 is CAWGRGRGANVLTF. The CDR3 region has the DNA TGTGCCTGGGGCAGGGGTCGTGGGGCCAACGTCCTGACTTTC. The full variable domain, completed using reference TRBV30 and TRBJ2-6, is SQTIHQWPATLVQPVGSPLSLECTVEGTSNPNLYWYRQAAGRGLQLLFYSVGIGQISSEVPQNLSASRPQDRQFILSSKKLLLSDSGFYLCAWGRGRGANVLTFGAGSRLTVL.

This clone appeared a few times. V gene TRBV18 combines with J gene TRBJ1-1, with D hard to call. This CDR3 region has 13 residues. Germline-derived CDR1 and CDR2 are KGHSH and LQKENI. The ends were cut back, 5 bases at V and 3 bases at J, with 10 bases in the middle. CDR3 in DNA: TGTGCCAGCTCAACGACCCAGGACACTGAAGCTTTCTTT. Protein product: CASSTTQDTEAFF. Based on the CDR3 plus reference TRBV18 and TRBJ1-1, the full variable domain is NAGVMQNPRHLVRRRGQEARLRCSPMKGHSHVYWYRQLPEEGLKFMVYLQKENIIDESGMPKERFSAEFPKEGPSILRIQQVVRGDSAAYFCASSTTQDTEAFFGQGTRLTVV.

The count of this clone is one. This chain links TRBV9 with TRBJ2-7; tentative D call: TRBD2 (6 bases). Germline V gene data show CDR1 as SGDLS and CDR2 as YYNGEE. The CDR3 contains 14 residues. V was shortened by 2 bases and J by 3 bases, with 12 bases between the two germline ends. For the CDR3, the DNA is TGTGCCAGCAGCGTTGGGACTCCAAGCTACGAGCAGTACTTC. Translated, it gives CASSVGTPSYEQYF.

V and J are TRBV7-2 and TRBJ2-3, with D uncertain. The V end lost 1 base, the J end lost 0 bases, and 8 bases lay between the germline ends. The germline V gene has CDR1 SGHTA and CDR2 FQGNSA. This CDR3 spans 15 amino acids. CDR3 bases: TGTGCCAGCAGCTTAGACGCAGGTAGCACAGATACGCAGTATTTT. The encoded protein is CASSLDAGSTDTQYF.

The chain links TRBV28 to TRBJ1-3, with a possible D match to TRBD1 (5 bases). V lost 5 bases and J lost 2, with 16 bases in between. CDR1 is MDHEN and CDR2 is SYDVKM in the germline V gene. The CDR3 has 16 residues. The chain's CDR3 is CASSTPGRGTGNTIYF. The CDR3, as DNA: TGTGCCAGCAGTACCCCGGGGCGGGGGACTGGAAACACCATATATTTT.

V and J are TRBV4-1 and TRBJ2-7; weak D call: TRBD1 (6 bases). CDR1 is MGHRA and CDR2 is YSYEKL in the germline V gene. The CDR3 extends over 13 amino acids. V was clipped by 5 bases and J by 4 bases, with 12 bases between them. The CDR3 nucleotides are TGCGCCAGCAGCGCACAGGGAAGATACGAGCAGTACTTC. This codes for CASSAQGRYEQYF.

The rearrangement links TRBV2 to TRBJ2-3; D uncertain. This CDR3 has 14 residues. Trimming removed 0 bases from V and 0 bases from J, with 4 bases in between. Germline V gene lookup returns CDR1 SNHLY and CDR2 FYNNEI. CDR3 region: CASSEAISTDTQYF. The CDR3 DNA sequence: TGTGCCAGCAGTGAAGCTATTAGCACAGATACGCAGTATTTT.

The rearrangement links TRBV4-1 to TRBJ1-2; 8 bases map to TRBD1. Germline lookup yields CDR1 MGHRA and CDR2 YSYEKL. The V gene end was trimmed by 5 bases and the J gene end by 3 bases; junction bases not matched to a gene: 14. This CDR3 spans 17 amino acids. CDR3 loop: CASSITRDRRFYYGYTF. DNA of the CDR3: TGCGCCAGCAGCATAACTAGGGACAGGCGATTTTACTATGGCTACACCTTC.

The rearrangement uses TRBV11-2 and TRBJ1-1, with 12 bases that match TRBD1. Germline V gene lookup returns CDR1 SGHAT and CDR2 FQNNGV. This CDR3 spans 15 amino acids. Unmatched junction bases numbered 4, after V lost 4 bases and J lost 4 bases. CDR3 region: CASSSRDRGRTEAFF. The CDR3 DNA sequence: TGTGCCAGCAGCTCCCGGGACAGGGGGCGCACTGAAGCTTTCTTT. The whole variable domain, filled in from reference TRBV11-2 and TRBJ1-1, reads EAGVAQSPRYKIIEKRQSVAFWCNPISGHATLYWYQQILGQGPKLLIQFQNNGVVDDSQLPKDRFSAERLKGVDSTLKIQPAKLEDSAVYLCASSSRDRGRTEAFFGQGTRLTVV.

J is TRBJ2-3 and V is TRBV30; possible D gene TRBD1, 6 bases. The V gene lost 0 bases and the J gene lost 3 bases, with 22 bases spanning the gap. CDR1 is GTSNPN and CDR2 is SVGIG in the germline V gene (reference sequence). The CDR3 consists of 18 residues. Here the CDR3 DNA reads TGTGCCTGGAGTGTTTTAAGGAGGTCGGGACAAAGTACAGATACGCAGTATTTT. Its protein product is CAWSVLRRSGQSTDTQYF.